Below, one T cell receptor beta chain is given with its context. This record belongs to a study of blood T cell repertoires in COVID-19. As for the study in general: Material from acute and convalescent COVID-19 was sourced from the United States, Italy and Spain. Sample material is recorded as cDNA or gDNA derived from T cells, B-cell-depleted T cells, or PBMCs.

As originally analysed: Quantification of nucleated cells was approximated via reference gene primer amplification. Some clones are missing from TCRdb's copy, which holds only in-frame ones; the method was immunoSEQ multiplex PCR. V and J calls and clone size are copied from that table; D and trimming were computed from the DNA. The sample consists of 290,000 or so clones, about 89% of them appearing once. V trimming: 1 base; J trimming: 3 bases; junction bases outside the gene matches: 11. The CDR3 runs to 18 residues. Germline V gene data show CDR1 as SGHVS and CDR2 as FQNEAQ. The sequencing input was peripheral blood. V gene TRBV7-8 combines with J gene TRBJ2-2; 7 bases match TRBD1. This TCR was sampled from a woman aged 25 to 39 with COVID-19, enrolled during active disease. CDR3 loop: CASSLDDRAKLYTGELFF. The CDR3 DNA reads as TGTGCCAGCAGCTTAGACGACAGGGCGAAACTTTACACCGGGGAGCTGTTTTTT.